A selection of T cell receptor beta chains follows, all from one sample in a study of cytomegalovirus exposure and HLA in healthy donors. Sequenced by immunoSEQ multiplex PCR; TCRdb stores in-frame clones only, minus some. The data contain 150,000 to 200,000 clones, 85% of them singletons. The material sequenced was PBMCs. Receptors originate from a woman between 45 and 65 years old in good health and CMV-seronegative. The CDR3 runs from the conserved cysteine through the conserved F or W.

V gene	J gene	CDR3 protein
TRBV21-1	TRBJ2-7	CASSKLGRDREVPSSYEQYF
TRBV27	TRBJ2-3	CASSSPVLSTDTQYF
TRBV7-9	TRBJ2-1	CASSPSGANNEQFF
TRBV5-1	TRBJ2-6	CASSLPSPTGAGANVLTF
TRBV5-5	TRBJ1-3	CASSLYPEGRGNTIYF
TRBV11-2	TRBJ1-4	CASSPRTGVGEKLFF
TRBV4-2	TRBJ2-1	CASSVGASGYNEQFF
TRBV7-9	TRBJ2-5	CASSYRGVRQETQYF
TRBV28	NA	CASRTSTGIYEQYF
TRBV19	TRBJ2-7	CASRNHSGPSYEQYF
TRBV6-1	TRBJ2-2	CASSKGASGRAVRTGELFF
TRBV20-1	TRBJ2-7	CSASDSYEQYF
TRBV7-2	TRBJ2-4	CASSFPGGKNIQYF
TRBV6-5	TRBJ1-4	CASSYQGGATNEKLFF
TRBV4-3	TRBJ1-5	CASSPDTFNQPQHF
TRBV5-1	TRBJ2-1	CASVAGGGYNEQFF
TRBV28	TRBJ2-7	CASSLLAGAFYEQYF
TRBV5-1	TRBJ1-6	CASSQGSSYNSPLHF
TRBV6-1	TRBJ2-7	CASSELGLEFIVGSSYEQYF
TRBV2	TRBJ2-3	CASKRENTDTQYF
TRBV19	TRBJ1-2	CASSMVAGGIYGYTF
TRBV6-1	TRBJ1-1	CASTTDRVNTEAFF
TRBV7-9	TRBJ1-2	CASSSNTGNYGYTF
TRBV5-4	TRBJ2-7	CASSRGGSGGYYEQYF
TRBV6-6	TRBJ1-1	CASSYAGQALNTEAFF
TRBV2	TRBJ1-4	CASTPFRQGLSGKLFF
TRBV5-4	TRBJ2-2	CASSTKTGLTGELFF
TRBV10-3	TRBJ2-3	CATRGRVTTTDTQYF
TRBV28	TRBJ2-7	CASSLQNGDIYEQYF
TRBV19	TRBJ2-6	CASSITGTGVFSGANVLTF
TRBV29-1	TRBJ2-1	CSHREFRANEQFF
TRBV14	TRBJ1-2	CASSRPRGDGYTF
TRBV19	TRBJ1-2	CASSRTGDYGYTF
TRBV4-3	TRBJ2-7	CASSQDRFPSGSFYEQYF
TRBV7-9	TRBJ2-3	CASSRLAGRDTQYF
TRBV6-5	TRBJ2-5	CASSYVAGQETQYF
TRBV7-9	TRBJ2-5	CASSRSIPQYF
TRBV6-1	TRBJ1-5	CASSYLQSNQPQHF
TRBV28	TRBJ2-2	CASSSRLLANTGELFF
TRBV15	TRBJ2-5	CATSSQRGKGYQETQYF
TRBV2	TRBJ2-7	CAITRGGSGSYEQYF
TRBV28	TRBJ1-2	CASSLGDRDLLYGYTF
TRBV6-6	TRBJ1-1	CASTVNTEAFF
TRBV7-9	TRBJ2-1	CASSSHGQGVGEQFF
TRBV2	TRBJ1-1	CASSDNHLSTEAFF
TRBV5-1	TRBJ2-7	CASSFGQGTYEQYF
TRBV7-9	TRBJ2-1	CASTKTRTSGRMSYNEQFF
TRBV27	TRBJ2-7	CASSLSGGPPYEQYF
TRBV18	TRBJ2-4	CASSPPLGSLAVAKNIQYF
TRBV6-1	TRBJ2-2	CASLIAGVYGELFF
TRBV21-1	TRBJ1-3	CASSKMGRGHLRFIDSGNTIYF
TRBV28	TRBJ2-7	CASSLRDLMYEQYF
TRBV7-9	TRBJ1-4	CASSPLGGNEKLFF
TRBV28	TRBJ2-1	CASSLFQGATHEQFF